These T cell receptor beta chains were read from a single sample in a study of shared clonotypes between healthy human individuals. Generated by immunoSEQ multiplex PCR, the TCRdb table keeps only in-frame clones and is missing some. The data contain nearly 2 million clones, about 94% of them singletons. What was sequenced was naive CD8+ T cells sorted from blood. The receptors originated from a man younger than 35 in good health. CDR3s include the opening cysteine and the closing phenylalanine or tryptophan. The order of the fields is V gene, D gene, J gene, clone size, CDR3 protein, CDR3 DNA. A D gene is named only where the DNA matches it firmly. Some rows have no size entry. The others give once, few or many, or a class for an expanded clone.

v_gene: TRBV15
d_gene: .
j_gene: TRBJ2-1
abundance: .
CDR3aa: CATSLVGEQFF
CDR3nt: TGTGCCACCAGCTTAGTAGGTGAGCAGTTCTTC

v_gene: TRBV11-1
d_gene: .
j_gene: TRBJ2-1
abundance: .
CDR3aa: CASSLVPDNEQFF
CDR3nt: TGTGCCAGCAGCCTCGTTCCGGACAATGAGCAGTTCTTC

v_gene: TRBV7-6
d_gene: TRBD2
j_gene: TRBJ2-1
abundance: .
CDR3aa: CASSMDSGTSVEQFF
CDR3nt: TGTGCCAGCAGCATGGACTCCGGGACTAGCGTTGAGCAGTTCTTC

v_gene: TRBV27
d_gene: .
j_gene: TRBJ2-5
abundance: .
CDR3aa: CASSLSLGTSQETQYF
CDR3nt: TGTGCCAGCAGTTTATCTTTGGGTACTAGCCAAGAGACCCAGTACTTC

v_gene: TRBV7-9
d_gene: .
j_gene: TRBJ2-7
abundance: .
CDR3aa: CASSLYHGGRGSSYEQYF
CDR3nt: TGTGCCAGCAGCTTATATCACGGGGGCAGGGGTTCGTCCTACGAGCAGTACTTC

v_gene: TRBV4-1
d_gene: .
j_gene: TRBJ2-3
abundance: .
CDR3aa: CASSQYSTDTQYF
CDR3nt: TGCGCCAGCAGCCAGTACAGCACAGATACGCAGTATTTT

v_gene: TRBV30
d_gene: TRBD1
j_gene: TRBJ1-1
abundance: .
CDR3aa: CACLSDRGDAFF
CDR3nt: TGTGCCTGCCTTTCAGACAGGGGGGATGCTTTCTTT

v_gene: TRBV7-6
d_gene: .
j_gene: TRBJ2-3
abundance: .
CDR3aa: CASSFQGGTDTQYF
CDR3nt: TGTGCCAGCAGCTTCCAGGGAGGCACAGATACGCAGTATTTT

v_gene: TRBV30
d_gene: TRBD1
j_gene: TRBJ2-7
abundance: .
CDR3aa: CAWSVQGTVDTKQYF
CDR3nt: TGTGCCTGGAGTGTACAGGGGACCGTGGATACGAAGCAGTACTTC

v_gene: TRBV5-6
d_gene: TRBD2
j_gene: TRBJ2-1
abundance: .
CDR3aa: CASSWASGNGYEQFF
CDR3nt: TGTGCCAGCAGCTGGGCTAGCGGGAATGGGTATGAGCAGTTCTTC

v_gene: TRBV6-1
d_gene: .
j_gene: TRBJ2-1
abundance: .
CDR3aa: CASTWGAGNEQFF
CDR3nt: TGTGCCAGCACCTGGGGGGCGGGAAATGAGCAGTTCTTC

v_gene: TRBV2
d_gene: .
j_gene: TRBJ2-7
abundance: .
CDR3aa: CASSEGPGEDNYEQYF
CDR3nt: TGTGCCAGCAGTGAGGGGCCGGGGGAGGATAACTACGAGCAGTACTTC

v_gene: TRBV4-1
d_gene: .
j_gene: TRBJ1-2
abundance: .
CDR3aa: CASSQGRNNYGYTF
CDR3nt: TGCGCCAGCAGCCAGGGCAGGAATAACTATGGCTACACCTTC

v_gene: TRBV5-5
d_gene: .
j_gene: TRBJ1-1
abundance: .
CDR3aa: CASSDDLNTEAFF
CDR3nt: TGTGCCAGCAGCGATGACCTGAACACTGAAGCTTTCTTT

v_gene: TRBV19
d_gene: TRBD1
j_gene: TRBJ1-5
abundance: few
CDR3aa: CASSIGDRLNQPQHF
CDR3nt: TGTGCCAGTAGTATCGGGGACAGACTAAATCAGCCCCAGCATTTT

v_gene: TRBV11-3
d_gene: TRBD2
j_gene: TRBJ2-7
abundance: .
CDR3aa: CASSFRGTSGASYEQYF
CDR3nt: TGTGCCAGCAGCTTTCGAGGGACTAGCGGGGCCTCCTACGAGCAGTACTTC

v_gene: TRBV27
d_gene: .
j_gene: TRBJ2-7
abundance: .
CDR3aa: CASSFRTGRDNEQYF
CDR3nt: TGTGCCAGCAGTTTCCGGACAGGGAGGGACAACGAGCAGTACTTC

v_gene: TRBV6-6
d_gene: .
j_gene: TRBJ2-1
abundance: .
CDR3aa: CASSPGAEQFF
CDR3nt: TGTGCCAGCAGTCCCGGGGCTGAGCAGTTCTTC

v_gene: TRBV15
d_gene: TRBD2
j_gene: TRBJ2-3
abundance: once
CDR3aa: CATSSPGTSSSDTQYF
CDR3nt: TGTGCCACCAGCAGTCCCGGGACTAGCAGCTCAGATACGCAGTATTTT

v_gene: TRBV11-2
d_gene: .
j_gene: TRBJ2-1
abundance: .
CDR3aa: CASSRGDNEQFF
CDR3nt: TGTGCCAGCAGTAGGGGGGACAATGAGCAGTTCTTC

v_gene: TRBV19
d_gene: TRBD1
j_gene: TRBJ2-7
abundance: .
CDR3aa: CASRPTGTEYEQYF
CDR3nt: TGTGCCAGTAGACCCACCGGGACAGAGTACGAGCAGTACTTC

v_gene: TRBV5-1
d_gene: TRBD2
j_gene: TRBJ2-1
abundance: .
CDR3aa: CASSFDTSGGPEQFF
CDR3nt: TGCGCCAGCAGCTTCGATACTAGCGGGGGCCCAGAGCAGTTCTTC

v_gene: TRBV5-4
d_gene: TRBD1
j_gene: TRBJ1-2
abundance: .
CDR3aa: CASSGGTGMDYGYTF
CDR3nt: TGTGCCAGCAGCGGGGGGACAGGGATGGACTATGGCTACACCTTC

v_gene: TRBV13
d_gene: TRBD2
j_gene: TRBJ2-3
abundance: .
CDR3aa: CASSLRLAGNTDTQYF
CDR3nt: TGTGCCAGCAGCTTACGGCTAGCGGGGAACACAGATACGCAGTATTTT

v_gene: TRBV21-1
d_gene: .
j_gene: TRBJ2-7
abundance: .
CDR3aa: CASSRLRAQASYEQYF
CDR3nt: TGTGCCAGCAGCAGACTCAGGGCACAGGCCTCCTACGAGCAGTACTTC

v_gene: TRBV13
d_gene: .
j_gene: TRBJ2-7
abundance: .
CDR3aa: CASSLRAAGRIYNEQYF
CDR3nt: TGTGCCAGCAGCTTACGGGCGGCGGGAAGGATCTACAACGAGCAGTACTTC

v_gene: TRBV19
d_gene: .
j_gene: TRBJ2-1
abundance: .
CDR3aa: CASGKEGVGYNEQFF
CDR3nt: TGTGCCAGTGGTAAGGAGGGAGTTGGATACAATGAGCAGTTCTTC

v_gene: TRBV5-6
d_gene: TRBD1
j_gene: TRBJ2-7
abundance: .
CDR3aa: CASSFVQGSEQYF
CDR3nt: TGTGCCAGCAGCTTCGTACAGGGGAGCGAGCAGTACTTC

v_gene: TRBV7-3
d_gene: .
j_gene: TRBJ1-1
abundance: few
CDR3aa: CASSSTGTTEAFF
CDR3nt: TGTGCCAGCAGCTCTACAGGGACGACTGAAGCTTTCTTT

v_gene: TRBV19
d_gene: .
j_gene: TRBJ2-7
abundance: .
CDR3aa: CASSLGGGDSYEQYF
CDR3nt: TGTGCCAGTAGCCTAGGGGGAGGAGACTCCTACGAGCAGTACTTC

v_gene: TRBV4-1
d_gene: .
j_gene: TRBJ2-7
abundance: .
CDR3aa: CASSQSPHYEQYF
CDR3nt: TGCGCCAGCAGCCAATCGCCGCACTACGAGCAGTACTTC

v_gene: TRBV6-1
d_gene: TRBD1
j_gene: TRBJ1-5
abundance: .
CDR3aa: CASSENRGHSNQPQHF
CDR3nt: TGTGCCAGCAGTGAAAACAGGGGGCATAGCAATCAGCCCCAGCATTTT

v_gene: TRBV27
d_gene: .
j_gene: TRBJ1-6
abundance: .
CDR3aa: CASSEGNSPLHF
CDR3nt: TGTGCCAGCAGTGAGGGGAATTCACCCCTCCACTTT

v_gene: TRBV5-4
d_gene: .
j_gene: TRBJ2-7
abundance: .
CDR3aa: CASSLENEQYF
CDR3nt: TGTGCCAGCAGCCTCGAGAACGAGCAGTACTTC

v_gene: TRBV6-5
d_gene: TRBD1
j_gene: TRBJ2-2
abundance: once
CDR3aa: CASSSEGQSSTGELFF
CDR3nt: TGTGCCAGCAGTTCCGAGGGACAGAGCTCCACCGGGGAGCTGTTTTTT

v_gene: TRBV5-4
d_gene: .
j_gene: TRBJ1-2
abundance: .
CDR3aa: CASSLAGAPNYGYTF
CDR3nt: TGTGCCAGCAGCTTGGCCGGGGCGCCCAACTATGGCTACACCTTC

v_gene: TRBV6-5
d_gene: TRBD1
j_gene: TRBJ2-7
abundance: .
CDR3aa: CASSYSTGAEQYF
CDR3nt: TGTGCCAGCAGTTACTCAACAGGGGCCGAGCAGTACTTC

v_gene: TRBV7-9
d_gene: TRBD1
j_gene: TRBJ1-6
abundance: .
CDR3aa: CASRAPGGTNSPLHF
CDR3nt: TGTGCCAGCAGGGCTCCAGGGGGCACTAATTCACCCCTCCACTTT

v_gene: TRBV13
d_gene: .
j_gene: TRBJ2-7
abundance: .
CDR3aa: CASSADFYEQYF
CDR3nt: TGTGCCAGCAGCGCGGACTTCTACGAGCAGTACTTC

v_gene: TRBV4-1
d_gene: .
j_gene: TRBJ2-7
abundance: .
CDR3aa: CASSQELLGDYEQYF
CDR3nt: TGCGCCAGCAGCCAAGAGCTGTTGGGGGACTACGAGCAGTACTTC

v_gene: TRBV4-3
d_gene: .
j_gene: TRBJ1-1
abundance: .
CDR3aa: CASSQDAGGQTYTEAFF
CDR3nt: TGCGCCAGCAGCCAAGATGCTGGTGGGCAGACGTACACTGAAGCTTTCTTT

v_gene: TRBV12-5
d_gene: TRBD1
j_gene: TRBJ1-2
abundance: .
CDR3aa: CASGLGYRGPDNYGYTF
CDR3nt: TGTGCTAGTGGTTTGGGATACAGGGGCCCCGACAACTATGGCTACACCTTC

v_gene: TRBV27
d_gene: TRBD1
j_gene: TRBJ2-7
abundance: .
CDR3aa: CASSRTGEVYEQYF
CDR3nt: TGTGCCAGCAGTAGGACAGGGGAGGTCTACGAGCAGTACTTC

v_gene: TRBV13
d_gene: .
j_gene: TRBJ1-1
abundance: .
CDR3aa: CASRTGLNTEAFF
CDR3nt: TGTGCCAGCCGCACAGGACTGAACACTGAAGCTTTCTTT

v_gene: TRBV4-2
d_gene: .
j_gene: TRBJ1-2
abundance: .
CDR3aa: CASSPESVGNSGANYGYTF
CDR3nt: TGTGCCAGCAGCCCCGAAAGTGTGGGTAACTCAGGAGCCAACTATGGCTACACCTTC

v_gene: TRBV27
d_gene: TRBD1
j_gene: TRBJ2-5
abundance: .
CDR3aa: CASSPMDRGETQYF
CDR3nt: TGTGCCAGCAGTCCAATGGACAGGGGAGAGACCCAGTACTTC

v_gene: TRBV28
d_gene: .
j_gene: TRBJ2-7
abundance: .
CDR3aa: CASSMGLGYEQYF
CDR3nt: TGTGCCAGCTCTATGGGTCTGGGTTACGAGCAGTACTTC

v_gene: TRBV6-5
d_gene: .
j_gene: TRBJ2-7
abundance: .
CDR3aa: CASSYSTGNEQYF
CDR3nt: TGTGCCAGCAGTTACTCGACCGGGAACGAGCAGTACTTC